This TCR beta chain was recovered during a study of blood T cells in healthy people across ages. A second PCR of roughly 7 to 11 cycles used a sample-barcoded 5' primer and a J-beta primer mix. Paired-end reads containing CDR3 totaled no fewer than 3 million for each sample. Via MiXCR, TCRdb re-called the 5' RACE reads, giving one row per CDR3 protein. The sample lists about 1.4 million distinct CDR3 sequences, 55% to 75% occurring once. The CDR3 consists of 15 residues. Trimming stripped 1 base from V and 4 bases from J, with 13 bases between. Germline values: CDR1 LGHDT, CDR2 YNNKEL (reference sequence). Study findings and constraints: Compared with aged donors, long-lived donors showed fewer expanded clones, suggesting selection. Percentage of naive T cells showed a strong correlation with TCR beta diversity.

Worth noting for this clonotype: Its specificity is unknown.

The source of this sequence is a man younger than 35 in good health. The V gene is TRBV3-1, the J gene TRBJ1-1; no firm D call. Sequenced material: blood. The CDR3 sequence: CASSQAYQFLTEAFF. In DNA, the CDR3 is TGTGCCAGCAGCCAAGCTTATCAGTTCCTCACTGAAGCTTTCTTT.